Sequencing of this T cell receptor (beta chain) was carried out in a study of T cell repertoires in cytomegalovirus infection. About the study: CMV epitopes, recently identified HLA-C-restricted and well-studied HLA-B-restricted, were used. Indications came from public TCR beta signatures; they pointed to CMV infection and to a matching HLA type. Study findings and constraints: Summed public TCR beta family frequency identified CMV carriers bearing the relevant HLA.

Note on this clonotype: Its antigen remains unknown.

In TCRdb, the reads were re-called with MiXCR into one record per CDR3 protein. This sample has fewer than 150,000 distinct CDR3 sequences; 30% occur once, and the top ten carry 41%. V shed 4 bases and J 9 bases; nucleotides not matched to a gene: 2. CDR1 SNHLY and CDR2 FYNNEI come from the germline V gene. CDR3 length equals 14 residues. This receptor was obtained from a human donor in good health (CMV status not recorded). Some clones in this sample may be carry-over from other donors' samples. The specimen was CD8+ T cells from cultured PBMCs, collected from culture after CMV antigen stimulation. The genes are TRBV2 and TRBJ2-1; 14 nucleotides align to TRBD2. The CDR3 reads CASSGLAGGSEQFF. CDR3 DNA: TGTGCCAGCAGTGGACTAGCGGGGGGGTCTGAGCAGTTCTTC.